This T cell receptor (beta chain) was sequenced during a study of blood T cell repertoires in COVID-19. Turning to the study itself: Sample material is recorded as cDNA or gDNA derived from T cells, B-cell-depleted T cells, or PBMCs.

CDR1 and CDR2 from the germline V gene are SGHVS and FQNEAQ. With 3 bases clipped from V and 4 bases from J, the junction kept 3 bases outside the gene matches. The CDR3 has 14 residues. This clone has a single count. In the source study's methods: How many nucleated cells were present was estimated from reference gene primer amplification. Generated by immunoSEQ multiplex PCR, the TCRdb table keeps only in-frame clones and is missing some. V, J and clone size are those of that table, while D and trimming were read from the DNA. Of about 85,000 clones in the sample, 85% to 90% are singletons; the top ten hold 4.3%.

The V and J genes are TRBV7-8 and TRBJ2-1; 7 bases align to TRBD1. Source material: peripheral blood. This receptor was obtained from a woman over 75 with active or convalescent COVID-19. CDR3 sequence reads: CASSFGTDYNEQFF. The CDR3 DNA is TGTGCCAGCAGCTTCGGGACAGATTACAATGAGCAGTTCTTC.